Listed below are T cell receptor beta chains from one sample, sequenced in a study of cytomegalovirus exposure and HLA in healthy donors. Repertoires were generated with immunoSEQ multiplex PCR, while TCRdb's copy carries only in-frame clones and drops some. This table has around 91,000 clones, about 77% appearing once. Sequencing was carried out using PBMCs. All receptors come from a male donor in good health and CMV-seropositive. The CDR3 runs from the conserved cysteine through the conserved F or W. D genes are given only for firm matches. The size of a clone is reported for some rows only, either as once, few or many, or as a class for expanded clones.

J gene: TRBJ1-4
D gene: NA
V gene: TRBV5-1
clone size: NA
CDR3 DNA: TGCGCCAGCAGCTTGGGGGACACAGGAGGAGAAAAACTGTTTTTT
CDR3 protein: CASSLGDTGGEKLFF

J gene: TRBJ1-1
D gene: NA
V gene: TRBV6-1
clone size: NA
CDR3 DNA: TGTGCCAGCAGTGAATCGCGATGGGAAGCTTTCTTT
CDR3 protein: CASSESRWEAFF

J gene: TRBJ1-6
D gene: TRBD1
V gene: TRBV27
clone size: NA
CDR3 DNA: TGTGCCAGCAGTTTATTGGGACAGGGTGGTTCACCCCTCCACTTT
CDR3 protein: CASSLLGQGGSPLHF

J gene: TRBJ2-2
D gene: TRBD1
V gene: TRBV30
clone size: NA
CDR3 DNA: TGTGCCTGGAGTGGCCGGGACAGAGACACCGGGGAGCTGTTTTTT
CDR3 protein: CAWSGRDRDTGELFF

J gene: TRBJ1-1
D gene: NA
V gene: TRBV29-1
clone size: NA
CDR3 DNA: TGCAGCGTGCGGGCCCAGGGGTACACTGAAGCTTTCTTT
CDR3 protein: CSVRAQGYTEAFF

J gene: TRBJ2-3
D gene: TRBD1
V gene: TRBV19
clone size: once
CDR3 DNA: TGTGCCAGTAGTACGGACAGGGGAGTGGGTACAGATACGCAGTATTTT
CDR3 protein: CASSTDRGVGTDTQYF

J gene: TRBJ2-4
D gene: TRBD1
V gene: TRBV2
clone size: NA
CDR3 DNA: TGTGCCAGCAGTGAAGACAGGGGGCCGGCCAAAAACATTCAGTACTTC
CDR3 protein: CASSEDRGPAKNIQYF

J gene: TRBJ1-5
D gene: NA
V gene: TRBV14
clone size: few
CDR3 DNA: TGTGCCAGCAGCACAGGGTTAAATCAGCCCCAGCATTTT
CDR3 protein: CASSTGLNQPQHF

J gene: TRBJ2-1
D gene: TRBD1
V gene: TRBV2
clone size: NA
CDR3 DNA: TGTGCCAGCAGAATAGGACAGGGGGTGTACAATGAGCAGTTCTTC
CDR3 protein: CASRIGQGVYNEQFF

J gene: TRBJ2-7
D gene: TRBD2
V gene: TRBV6-1
clone size: NA
CDR3 DNA: TGTGCCAGCAATCGAGTTAGCGGGAGCTACGAGCAGTACTTC
CDR3 protein: CASNRVSGSYEQYF

J gene: TRBJ1-3
D gene: TRBD1
V gene: TRBV6-6
clone size: few
CDR3 DNA: TGTGCCAGCAGTTACACAGGGGTGGCAAACACCATATATTTT
CDR3 protein: CASSYTGVANTIYF

J gene: TRBJ1-1
D gene: TRBD1
V gene: TRBV5-4
clone size: NA
CDR3 DNA: TGTGCCAGCAGCGGAGGCTCCGGGACAGGGCCGGCTTCCTTT
CDR3 protein: CASSGGSGTGPASF

J gene: TRBJ2-2
D gene: NA
V gene: TRBV7-2
clone size: once
CDR3 DNA: TGTGCCAGCAGCTGGGGGGGCAAGGGGGAGCTGTTTTTT
CDR3 protein: CASSWGGKGELFF

J gene: TRBJ1-1
D gene: NA
V gene: TRBV6-6
clone size: NA
CDR3 DNA: TGTGCCAGCAGGCCCCCTAGGACTGAAGCTTTCTTT
CDR3 protein: CASRPPRTEAFF

J gene: TRBJ2-5
D gene: NA
V gene: TRBV5-6
clone size: NA
CDR3 DNA: TGTGCCAGCAGCTTGGCGCGTGAAATGGAGACCCAGTACTTC
CDR3 protein: CASSLAREMETQYF

J gene: TRBJ2-3
D gene: NA
V gene: TRBV27
clone size: NA
CDR3 DNA: TGTGCCAGCAGCCGAAGCCTAAGACGGAGCGAACCTAGCACAGATACGCAGTATTTT
CDR3 protein: CASSRSLRRSEPSTDTQYF

J gene: TRBJ1-1
D gene: NA
V gene: TRBV28
clone size: NA
CDR3 DNA: TGTGCCAGCAGACCCAGGGGGAACACTGAAGCTTTCTTT
CDR3 protein: CASRPRGNTEAFF

J gene: TRBJ2-3
D gene: NA
V gene: TRBV5-1
clone size: NA
CDR3 DNA: TGCGCCAGCAGCTTGGAAAGCGGTGTCACAGATACGCAGTATTTT
CDR3 protein: CASSLESGVTDTQYF

J gene: TRBJ2-7
D gene: NA
V gene: TRBV21-1
clone size: once
CDR3 DNA: TGTGCCAGCAGCGGCACAGGGACAGGGCTGGTCGAGCAGTACTTC
CDR3 protein: CASSGTGTGLVEQYF

J gene: TRBJ2-7
D gene: TRBD1
V gene: TRBV2
clone size: NA
CDR3 DNA: TGTGCCAGCAGTGAAGCCCCACAGGGGGCCGACGAGCAGTACTTC
CDR3 protein: CASSEAPQGADEQYF

J gene: TRBJ2-1
D gene: TRBD2
V gene: TRBV30
clone size: NA
CDR3 DNA: TGTGCCTGGAGTTTAACTAGCGGGAGAAAGGTACGGGAGCAGTTCTTC
CDR3 protein: CAWSLTSGRKVREQFF

J gene: TRBJ2-7
D gene: NA
V gene: TRBV27
clone size: NA
CDR3 DNA: TGTGCCAGCAGTCAACAGGGACCCTACGAGCAGTACTTC
CDR3 protein: CASSQQGPYEQYF

J gene: TRBJ2-3
D gene: TRBD1
V gene: TRBV19
clone size: NA
CDR3 DNA: TGTGCCAGTAGCACCGGGACAGGGGTCACAGATACGCAGTATTTT
CDR3 protein: CASSTGTGVTDTQYF

J gene: TRBJ2-7
D gene: NA
V gene: TRBV10-1
clone size: NA
CDR3 DNA: TGCGCCAGCACGGGAGCTAAAGAGCGTGTCGAGCAGTACTTC
CDR3 protein: CASTGAKERVEQYF